Each of the 11 T cell receptor beta chains below was sequenced from the same sample in a study of blood T cell repertoires in COVID-19. Sequenced by immunoSEQ multiplex PCR; TCRdb stores in-frame clones only, minus some. Of approximately 440,000 clones in the sample, about 92% were seen once. The sequenced sample consisted of PBMCs or T cells enriched from blood (not recorded which). The receptors were gathered from a man younger than 30 who had recovered from COVID-19.

The V call is TRBV27, the J call TRBJ1-6, with 12 bases identical to TRBD1. Germline V gives CDR1 MNHEY, CDR2 SMNVEV (reference sequence). The V gene end was trimmed by 4 bases and the J gene end by 10 bases; junction bases not matched to a gene: 8. This CDR3 spans 16 amino acids. CDR3 in amino acids: CASSSPPGQGASPLHF. In DNA, the CDR3 is TGTGCCAGCAGTTCCCCCCCGGGACAGGGGGCCTCACCCCTCCACTTT.

The V call is TRBV11-2, the J call TRBJ1-2; D is undetermined. CDR3 length: 14 amino acids. V shed 6 bases and J shed 8 bases, with 19 bases lying between them. CDR1 is SGHAT, CDR2 FQNNGV, per germline. The CDR3 DNA reads as TGTGCCAGCAGATCGGGAGGCCGGACGGGGGGCTACACCTTC. It codes for CASRSGGRTGGYTF.

This chain uses TRBV5-1 with TRBJ2-5, with 9 bases aligning to TRBD1. V gave up 0 bases and J gave up 2 bases; unmatched junction bases: 5. The CDR3 covers 16 residues. The V gene's germline CDR1 is SGHRS and CDR2 YFSETQ. In nucleotides, the CDR3 is TGCGCCAGCAGCTTGGGCGGGACAGGGAGGCAAGAGACCCAGTACTTC. Translation: CASSLGGTGRQETQYF.

The V gene is TRBV6-5, the J gene TRBJ2-1, with 8 bases matching TRBD2. This CDR3 is 15 amino acids long. Germline loops: CDR1 MNHEY, CDR2 SVGAGI. Trimming removed 7 bases from V and 1 base from J; junction bases left unmatched: 6. As DNA, the CDR3 is TGTGCCAGCACCCCTCAGCGGGGGTCCTACAATGAGCAGTTCTTC. Translation: CASTPQRGSYNEQFF.

The J gene is TRBJ1-5, the V gene TRBV19; 7 bases line up with TRBD1. Germline CDR1 is LNHDA and CDR2 is SQIVND (reference sequence). The CDR3 is 14 residues long. V dropped 7 bases and J dropped 2; count of bases not matched to a gene: 5. The CDR3 DNA reads TGTGCCAGTATGAGACAGGGCGGCAATCAGCCCCAGCATTTT. Translation: CASMRQGGNQPQHF. Using reference TRBV19 and TRBJ1-5 for the parts outside the CDR3, the full variable domain is DGGITQSPKYLFRKEGQNVTLSCEQNLNHDAMYWYRQDPGQGLRLIYYSQIVNDFQKGDIAEGYSVSREKKESFPLTVTSAQKNPTAFYLCASMRQGGNQPQHFGDGTRLSIL.

This clone was counted once. As DNA, the CDR3 is TGTGCCAGCAGCCGGGACAGGGACGAGACCCAGTACTTC. This gives the protein CASSRDRDETQYF. This chain links TRBV5-4 with TRBJ2-5; 9 nucleotides match TRBD1. Trimming removed 4 bases from V and 5 bases from J; junction bases left unmatched: 3. There are 13 residues in the CDR3. From germline, CDR1 is SGHNT and CDR2 YYREEE (reference sequence).

This clone was detected only once. V usage is TRBV10-3 and J usage is TRBJ1-3; 9 bases match TRBD1. Germline CDR1 is ENHRY and CDR2 is SYGVKD. With V trimmed by 0 bases and J by 7 bases, 7 bases remained unmatched. The CDR3 contains 16 residues. Written as DNA, the CDR3 is TGTGCCATCAGTGAGTCGGAGGGACAGGGCAGGAACACCATATATTTT. Protein product: CAISESEGQGRNTIYF.

This chain uses TRBV2 with TRBJ1-1; a possible D gene is TRBD1 (5 bases). V lost 6 bases, J lost 5 bases, and 16 bases lay in between. The CDR3 is 14 residues long. Germline V gene sequence: CDR1 SNHLY, CDR2 FYNNEI. CDR3 DNA sequence: TGTGCCAGCAGCGGTCCGGGGGATAGGACTGAAGCTTTCTTT. Residues: CASSGPGDRTEAFF.

The genes are TRBV5-4 and TRBJ1-2, with a weak D call TRBD1 (5 bases). The CDR3 has 14 amino acids. CDR1 is SGHNT, CDR2 YYREEE, per germline (reference sequence). Trimming removed 4 bases at V and 5 bases at J, with 15 bases between. Here the CDR3 reads CASSPTVLGYGYTF. Written as DNA, the CDR3 is TGTGCCAGCAGCCCGACAGTCCTGGGGTATGGCTACACCTTC.

V is TRBV6-5 and J is TRBJ1-3; no clear D. Germline V gene sequence: CDR1 MNHEY, CDR2 SVGAGI. This CDR3 region has 16 residues. Trimming cost V 4 bases and J 3 bases, with 16 bases left between them. The DNA of the CDR3 is TGTGCCAGCAGTTCTCGAAACCTGGCGGGTGGAAACACCATATATTTT. Amino acid sequence: CASSSRNLAGGNTIYF.

The rearrangement links TRBV6-5 to TRBJ1-2; 7 bases match TRBD1. Trimming at V came to 2 bases and at J to 8 bases, leaving 5 bases not matched to a gene. CDR1 MNHEY and CDR2 SVGAGI come from the germline V gene. The CDR3 totals 13 residues. CDR3 coding DNA: TGTGCCAGCAGTTACCGGGACAGACAAGGCTACACCTTC. Translating gives CASSYRDRQGYTF.